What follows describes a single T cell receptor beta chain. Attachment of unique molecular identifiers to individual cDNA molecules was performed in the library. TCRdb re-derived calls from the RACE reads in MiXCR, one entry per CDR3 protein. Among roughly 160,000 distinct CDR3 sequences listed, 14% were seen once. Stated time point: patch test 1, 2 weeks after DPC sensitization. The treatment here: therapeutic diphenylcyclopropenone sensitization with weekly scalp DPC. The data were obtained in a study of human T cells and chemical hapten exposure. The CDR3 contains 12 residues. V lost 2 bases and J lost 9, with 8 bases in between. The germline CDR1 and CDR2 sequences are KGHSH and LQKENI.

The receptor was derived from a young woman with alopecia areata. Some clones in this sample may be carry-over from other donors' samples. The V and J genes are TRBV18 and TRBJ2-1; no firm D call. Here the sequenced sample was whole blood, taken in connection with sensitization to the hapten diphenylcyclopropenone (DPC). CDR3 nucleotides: TGTGCCAGCTCACCATCGTATATTGAGCAGTTCTTC. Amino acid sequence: CASSPSYIEQFF.